The 28 T cell receptor beta chains below all came from one sample that was sequenced in a study of T cells in Graves' hyperthyroidism and ophthalmopathy. From RNA transcripts, TCR beta CDR3 regions were amplified. HTBI primers were the set used in a first-round RT-PCR of the TCR CDR3. Each CDR3 protein gets one entry after TCRdb re-called the multiplex PCR reads with MiXCR. The repertoire holds some 740,000 distinct CDR3 sequences, with around 15% as singletons. Sequencing was done on a sample of blood. The receptors were gathered from a young woman with Graves' hyperthyroidism.

The sample holds many counts of this clonotype. The rearrangement links TRBV20-1 to TRBJ2-3; the D is unclear. This CDR3 contains 14 residues. Trimming shortened V by 0 bases and J by 4 bases, and 11 bases separated the two germline ends. Germline CDR1 DFQATT, CDR2 SNEGSKA (reference sequence). The chain's CDR3 is CSARDPNSADTQYF. The CDR3, as DNA: TGCAGTGCTAGAGATCCCAACTCGGCAGATACGCAGTATTTT.

This clonotype was counted many times. V usage is TRBV4-3 and J usage is TRBJ2-7; D is uncertain. This CDR3 spans 14 amino acids. Germline V CDR1 and CDR2: LGHNA, YSLEER. The V gene lost 0 bases and the J gene lost 0 bases, with 6 bases spanning the gap. CDR3 in DNA: TGCGCCAGCAGCCAAGATTCCCTCTCCTACGAGCAGTACTTC. It codes for CASSQDSLSYEQYF.

The sample holds many counts of this clonotype. This rearrangement joins TRBV20-1 to TRBJ2-7; D might be TRBD1 (7 bases). Looked up from germline, CDR1 is DFQATT and CDR2 is SNEGSKA (reference sequence). The length of the CDR3 is 15 residues. V was pared by 2 bases and J by 2 bases, with 16 bases between. The CDR3 region is CSARRGDSVTYEQYF. CDR3 DNA: TGCAGTGCTAGAAGGGGGGACAGCGTGACCTACGAGCAGTACTTC.

This chain links TRBV7-9 with TRBJ2-1; 13 nucleotides agree with TRBD2. Per the germline V gene, CDR1 is SEHNR and CDR2 is FQNEAQ (reference sequence). V was pared by 5 bases and J by 6 bases, with 7 bases of the junction left unmatched. This CDR3 is 16 amino acids long. The CDR3 nucleotides are TGTGCCAGCAGCCCCGGACTAGCGGGAGTCTTCAATGAGCAGTTCTTC. Protein: CASSPGLAGVFNEQFF.

In its sample, this clonotype was seen a few times. This may stem from a read error, because a much larger clone lies one nucleotide away. V gene TRBV18 combines with J gene TRBJ2-3; D might be TRBD1 (7 bases). Germline V lookup: CDR1 KGHSH, CDR2 LQKENI. The CDR3 runs to 13 residues. The germline V and J ends were trimmed by 11 bases and 6 bases, with 18 bases remaining between them. CDR3 in amino acids: CAGATGRWDTQYF. The CDR3 coding sequence is TGTGCCGGCGCGACAGGGAGGTGGGATACGCAGTATTTT.

This clonotype was seen repeatedly, ten times or more. The chain joins TRBV20-1 to TRBJ2-2, with TRBD2 as a possible D gene (7 bases). Per the germline V gene, CDR1 is DFQATT and CDR2 is SNEGSKA (reference sequence). This CDR3 region has 15 residues. The germline V and J ends were trimmed by 4 bases and 2 bases, with 14 bases remaining between them. For the CDR3, the DNA is TGCAGTGCTAAGGGGGGGACATCTAACACCGGGGAGCTGTTTTTT. Translation: CSAKGGTSNTGELFF.

This clonotype has more than one count but fewer than ten. V and J are TRBV10-3 and TRBJ2-7; no firm D call. The CDR3 loop spans 14 amino acids. Germline V gives CDR1 ENHRY, CDR2 SYGVKD. V dropped 5 bases and J dropped 0 bases, with 11 bases sitting between them. CDR3 sequence: CAISPASNSYEQYF. The CDR3 coding sequence is TGTGCCATCAGTCCCGCCTCTAACTCCTACGAGCAGTACTTC.

This clonotype has ten or more counts. The chain combines TRBV6-1 with TRBJ1-5; D is possibly TRBD1 (6 bases). The germline gives CDR1 MNHNS, CDR2 SASEGT. The ends were cut back, 6 bases at V and 4 bases at J, with 13 bases in the middle. This CDR3 is built from 14 residues. CDR3 nucleotides: TGTGCCAGCAGCTCCGACAGGAAGAATCAGCCCCAGCATTTT. Translation: CASSSDRKNQPQHF.

This clonotype was observed at least ten times. CDR3 DNA: TGCGCCAGCGGTACAGGGGTGTTGGGAGATACGCAGTATTTT. Protein sequence: CASGTGVLGDTQYF. The chain links TRBV10-1 to TRBJ2-3, with TRBD1 matching 7 bases. Germline CDR1 WNHNN, CDR2 SYGVQD (reference sequence). The CDR3 totals 14 residues. The ends lost 8 bases at V and 5 bases at J; junction bases unmatched: 10.

Only one count was recorded for this clonotype. This chain connects TRBV30 to TRBJ2-6; D gene unclear. Trimming took 5 bases from V and 0 from J, leaving 11 bases between them. From germline, CDR1 is GTSNPN and CDR2 SVGIG (reference sequence). The CDR3 length is 15 residues. The chain's CDR3 is CAWLAPGSGANVLTF. The CDR3 DNA follows: TGTGCCTGGCTCGCTCCGGGCTCTGGGGCCAACGTCCTGACTTTC.

The table lists this clonotype with many counts. This chain connects TRBV19 to TRBJ1-5, with D perhaps TRBD1 (5 bases). The CDR3 contains 13 residues. V was pared by 10 bases and J by 5 bases, with 15 bases between. CDR1 is LNHDA, CDR2 SQIVND, per germline (reference sequence). CDR3: CATRDGRDQPQHF. In DNA form, the CDR3 reads TGTGCCACGAGGGACGGCAGGGATCAGCCCCAGCATTTT.

At least ten counts were recorded for this clonotype. V and J are TRBV28 and TRBJ1-5, with 8 bases lining up with TRBD1. Unmatched junction bases numbered 7, after V lost 2 bases and J lost 7 bases. Germline assignment: CDR1 MDHEN and CDR2 SYDVKM. CDR3 size: 15 residues. CDR3 coding DNA: TGTGCCAGCAGTTTACATCCAGGGGGCCGGCAGCCCCAGCATTTT. This gives the protein CASSLHPGGRQPQHF.

There are many counts of this clonotype. This chain connects TRBV20-1 to TRBJ2-7; 7 positions agree with TRBD1. The CDR3 runs 13 residues. The germline V gene has CDR1 DFQATT and CDR2 SNEGSKA (reference sequence). The trim removed 6 bases at V and 3 bases at J, leaving 8 bases unmatched. In DNA form, the CDR3 reads TGCAGTGCAGATCGACAGGGACACTACGAGCAGTACTTC. Amino acid sequence: CSADRQGHYEQYF.

The rearrangement joins TRBV20-1 to TRBJ1-6; TRBD1 matches at 11 bases. V dropped 3 bases and J dropped 0; count of bases not matched to a gene: 7. The CDR3 sequence is 18 residues long. The germline V gene encodes CDR1 DFQATT and CDR2 SNEGSKA (reference sequence). The CDR3 DNA reads as TGCAGTGCTAGGGCCCTCGGGACAGGGGGCTCCTATAATTCACCCCTCCACTTT. As protein: CSARALGTGGSYNSPLHF.

The V gene is TRBV12-3 or TRBV12-4, the J gene TRBJ2-4; D not resolved. The V gene lost 2 bases and the J gene lost 1 base, with 12 bases spanning the gap. The CDR3 spans 16 residues. The CDR3 nucleotides read TGTGCCAGCAGTTTATCGTCCTCGAGGGCCAAAAACATTCAGTACTTC. This gives the protein CASSLSSSRAKNIQYF.

This clonotype was counted ten times or more. The chain links TRBV6-1 to TRBJ2-2; D is ambiguous. V was pared by 4 bases and J by 4 bases, with 7 bases between. CDR3 length: 13 amino acids. The V gene's germline CDR1 is MNHNS and CDR2 SASEGT. The CDR3 bases are TGTGCCAGCAGTGTAGGCCTCACCGGGGAGCTGTTTTTT. This codes for CASSVGLTGELFF.

This clonotype appeared many times. This sequence joins TRBV28 and TRBJ2-7; D may be TRBD2 (6 bases). CDR1 and CDR2 from the germline V gene are MDHEN and SYDVKM. The CDR3 has 15 amino acids. With 1 base removed from V and 0 bases from J, the gap between germline ends came to 10 bases. The CDR3 reads CASSLSAGSSYEQYF. DNA of the CDR3: TGTGCCAGCAGTTTATCAGCCGGGAGCTCCTACGAGCAGTACTTC.

The chain carries TRBV20-1 and TRBJ2-7; TRBD1 aligns across 7 bases. CDR1 is DFQATT and CDR2 is SNEGSKA in the germline V gene (reference sequence). The CDR3 is 15 amino acids. The junction had 8 bases not matched to a gene; V was cut back by 1 base and J by 2 bases. CDR3 in DNA: TGCAGTGCTAGAGGCCCACAGGGGCGGGCCTACGAGCAGTACTTC. Its protein is CSARGPQGRAYEQYF.

This clonotype was seen ten or more times. V and J are TRBV4-1 and TRBJ2-1; D ambiguous. Germline V CDR1 and CDR2: MGHRA, YSYEKL. CDR3 length: 15 residues. Deletions cut 2 bases from V and 0 bases from J, with 8 bases between. This CDR3 is CASSQQVSSYNEQFF. In nucleotides, the CDR3 is TGCGCCAGCAGCCAACAGGTTAGCTCCTACAATGAGCAGTTCTTC.

This chain connects TRBV3-1 to TRBJ2-1; D is uncertain. Germline lookup yields CDR1 LGHDT and CDR2 YNNKEL (reference sequence). Trimming cost V 0 bases and J 4 bases, with 7 bases left between them. The CDR3 has 14 residues. In DNA form, the CDR3 reads TGTGCCAGCAGCCAAGAACCTGTATACAATGAGCAGTTCTTC. It encodes CASSQEPVYNEQFF.

V gene TRBV10-1 combines with J gene TRBJ2-5; perhaps TRBD2 as D (6 bases). Germline CDR1 WNHNN, CDR2 SYGVQD (reference sequence). Trimming took off 3 bases at V and 5 bases at J, with 13 bases between the two ends. The CDR3 is 14 amino acids. CDR3 coding DNA: TGCGCCAGCAGTGATTCGGGGGTGATTGAGACCCAGTACTTC. It encodes CASSDSGVIETQYF.

This clonotype was detected ten times or more. The chain links TRBV6-5 to TRBJ2-7; weak D call: TRBD2 (5 bases). In germline, CDR1 is MNHEY, CDR2 SVGAGI. V was pared by 0 bases and J by 4 bases, with 10 bases between. This CDR3 region has 14 residues. The CDR3 sequence is CASSYSLVGYEQYF. The CDR3 DNA follows: TGTGCCAGCAGTTACTCACTAGTAGGATACGAGCAGTACTTC.

This clonotype was counted at least ten times. This chain links TRBV5-6 with TRBJ2-7, with D possibly called TRBD1 or TRBD2 (5 bases each). The V gene's germline CDR1 is SGHDT and CDR2 YYEEEE. The CDR3 is made up of 15 amino acids. Trimming left V 3 bases short and J 4 bases short, with 17 bases between. The CDR3 reads CASSSGPQNPYEQYF. In DNA, the CDR3 is TGTGCCAGCAGCTCGGGACCACAGAACCCTTACGAGCAGTACTTC.

This clonotype has at least ten counts. The chain combines TRBV3-1 with TRBJ1-2; 7 nucleotides agree with TRBD1. V was pared by 5 bases and J by 2 bases, with 8 bases of the junction left unmatched. This CDR3 has 15 amino acids. In germline, CDR1 is LGHDT, CDR2 YNNKEL (reference sequence). CDR3: CASSSRGEGNYGYTF. The CDR3 bases are TGTGCCAGCAGCTCCAGGGGGGAAGGCAACTATGGCTACACCTTC.

This CDR3 reads CASRWRTGLAGVRSYEQYF. In DNA form, the CDR3 reads TGTGCCAGCAGATGGCGGACGGGACTAGCGGGAGTGAGATCCTACGAGCAGTACTTC. This sequence joins TRBV6-1 and TRBJ2-7, with 14 bases identical to TRBD2. Germline CDR1 MNHNS, CDR2 SASEGT. The CDR3 spans 19 residues. The junction had 14 bases not matched to a gene; V was cut back by 6 bases and J by 1 base.

Many counts were recorded for this clonotype. The J gene is TRBJ2-5, the V gene TRBV12-3 or TRBV12-4; D uncertain. CDR3 length equals 13 residues. V lost 7 bases, J lost 0 bases, and 9 bases lay in between. The CDR3 protein is CASTSRNQETQYF. CDR3 DNA: TGTGCCAGCACTTCTAGAAACCAAGAGACCCAGTACTTC.

This clonotype was counted only a few times. The chain joins TRBV20-1 to TRBJ2-2; possible D gene TRBD2, 6 bases. The CDR3 contains 16 residues. Trimming removed 0 bases at V and 2 bases at J, with 13 bases between. Per the germline V gene, CDR1 is DFQATT and CDR2 is SNEGSKA (reference sequence). CDR3 loop: CSARDSAGRNTGELFF. The CDR3 DNA reads as TGCAGTGCTAGAGATTCTGCGGGACGTAACACCGGGGAGCTGTTTTTT.

This clonotype showed up many times. The chain has TRBV5-1 and TRBJ1-1, with a weak D call TRBD1 (6 bases). V was clipped by 3 bases and J by 4 bases, with 10 bases between them. This CDR3 contains 13 residues. CDR1 and CDR2 (germline): SGHRS, YFSETQ. The CDR3 nucleotides are TGCGCCAGCAGCTCGACAGGTTTCACTGAAGCTTTCTTT. This gives the protein CASSSTGFTEAFF.